The next 3 T cell receptor beta chains were all read from a single sample in a study of blood T cell repertoires in COVID-19. Profiling relied on immunoSEQ multiplex PCR, and the TCRdb table lists in-frame clones only, not all of them. This table has about 480,000 clones, roughly 88% appearing once. What was sequenced was PBMCs or T cells enriched from blood (not recorded which). These TCRs come from a woman between 40 and 50 years old who had recovered from COVID-19.

A single count supports this clone. V is TRBV4-3 and J is TRBJ2-7; possible D gene TRBD2, 6 bases. This CDR3 is 14 amino acids long. Germline V gene data show CDR1 as LGHNA and CDR2 as YSLEER. V lost 4 bases and J 4 bases, leaving 14 bases between the germline ends. CDR3 residues: CASSPQGGEYEQYF. In nucleotides, the CDR3 is TGCGCCAGCAGCCCTCAAGGAGGGGAGTACGAGCAGTACTTC.

J is TRBJ1-6 and V is TRBV5-4; D is undetermined. V lost 2 bases and J lost 9, with 6 bases in between. This CDR3 is built from 12 residues. The V gene's germline CDR1 is SGHNT and CDR2 YYREEE (reference sequence). CDR3 sequence: CASSFAASPLHF. CDR3 in DNA: TGTGCCAGCAGCTTCGCGGCTTCACCCCTCCACTTT.

V usage is TRBV1 and J usage is TRBJ2-1; the table gives TRBD2 as D, unverified against the DNA. TRBV1 is recorded as a pseudogene. The CDR3 consists of 19 residues. Here the CDR3 DNA reads TGCACCAGCAGCCATTTTTTGACTAGCGGGAGGGCCATTCTATGTGAGCAGTTCTTC. Its protein product is CTSSHFLTSGRAILCEQFF.